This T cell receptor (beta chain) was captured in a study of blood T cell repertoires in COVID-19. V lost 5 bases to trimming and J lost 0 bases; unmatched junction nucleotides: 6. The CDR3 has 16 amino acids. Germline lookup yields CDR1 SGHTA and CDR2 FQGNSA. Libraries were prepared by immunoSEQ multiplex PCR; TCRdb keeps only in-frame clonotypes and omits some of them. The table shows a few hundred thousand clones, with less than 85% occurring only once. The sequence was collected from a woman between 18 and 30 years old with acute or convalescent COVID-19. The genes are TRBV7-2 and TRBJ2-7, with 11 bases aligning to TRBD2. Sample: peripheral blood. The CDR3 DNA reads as TGTGCCAGCAGCCCCCGGGGACTAGCGGACTCCTACGAGCAGTACTTC. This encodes CASSPRGLADSYEQYF.